The clone carrying this T cell receptor (beta chain) was picked up a small number of times. Its antigen is currently unknown. This specimen belongs to a study of T cells after yellow fever vaccination. Study findings and constraints: The CD4 compartment and the CD8 compartment contained a small share of clonotypes in common. Subsequent booster samples again held most clones from primary vaccination (nearly 98% CD4, about 85% CD8).

Synthesis of TCR cDNA relied on 5'RACE template switching, which attached a universal primer site and UMIs. TCRdb reprocessed the 5' RACE reads via MiXCR and lists one record per CDR3 protein. The profile shows roughly 400,000 distinct CDR3 sequences, around 20% of them singletons. Germline-derived CDR1 and CDR2 are SEHNR and FQNEAQ (reference sequence). The length of the CDR3 is 13 residues. The V gene lost 3 bases and the J gene lost 11 bases, with 14 bases spanning the gap. The specimen comprised PBMCs, sampled before the yellow fever booster vaccination. The chain is built from TRBV7-9 and TRBJ2-1, with D perhaps TRBD2 (6 bases). This sequence was found in a man between 18 and 29 years old who received the YFV17D yellow fever vaccine. The CDR3 DNA reads as TGTGCCAGCAGCTTGGCGGGGAGTGGAAAGCAGTTCTTC. This codes for CASSLAGSGKQFF.